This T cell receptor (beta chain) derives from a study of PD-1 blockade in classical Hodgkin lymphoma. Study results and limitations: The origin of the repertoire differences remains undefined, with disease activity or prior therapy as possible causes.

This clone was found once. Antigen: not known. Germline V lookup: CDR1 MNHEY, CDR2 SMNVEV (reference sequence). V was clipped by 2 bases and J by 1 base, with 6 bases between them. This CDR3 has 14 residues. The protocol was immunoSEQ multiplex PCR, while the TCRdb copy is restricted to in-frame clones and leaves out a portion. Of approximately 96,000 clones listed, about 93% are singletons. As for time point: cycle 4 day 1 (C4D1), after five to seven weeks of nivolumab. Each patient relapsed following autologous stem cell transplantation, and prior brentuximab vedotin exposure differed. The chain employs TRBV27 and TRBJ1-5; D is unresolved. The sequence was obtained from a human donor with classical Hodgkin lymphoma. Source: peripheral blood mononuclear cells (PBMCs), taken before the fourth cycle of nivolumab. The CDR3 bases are TGTGCCAGCAGTTTAGTGAGGAGCAATCAGCCCCAGCATTTT. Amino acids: CASSLVRSNQPQHF.